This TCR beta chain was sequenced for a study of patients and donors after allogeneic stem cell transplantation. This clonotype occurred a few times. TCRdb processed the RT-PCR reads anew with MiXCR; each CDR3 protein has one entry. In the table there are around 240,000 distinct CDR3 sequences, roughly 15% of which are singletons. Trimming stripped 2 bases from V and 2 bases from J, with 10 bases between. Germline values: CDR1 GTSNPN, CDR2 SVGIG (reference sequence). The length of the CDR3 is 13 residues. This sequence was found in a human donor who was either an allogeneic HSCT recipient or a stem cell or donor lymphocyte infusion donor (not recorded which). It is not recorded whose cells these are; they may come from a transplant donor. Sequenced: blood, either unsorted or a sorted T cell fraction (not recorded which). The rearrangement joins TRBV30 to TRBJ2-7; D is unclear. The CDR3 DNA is TGTGCCTGGAGTACCGCGGCCCCCTACGAGCAGTACTTC. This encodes CAWSTAAPYEQYF.